This is a list of T cell receptor beta chains from one sample in a study of blood T cell repertoires in COVID-19. The repertoire was sequenced with immunoSEQ multiplex PCR; TCRdb's copy has only in-frame clones and lacks some. The sample contains 250,000 to 300,000 clones, about four fifths of which appear only once. Sequenced material: peripheral blood. Every receptor here comes from a woman in her fifties or sixties with active or convalescent COVID-19. Both conserved end residues are part of each CDR3. The D gene is left open where the match is weak. A clone size is listed for some rows: how often the clone was seen (once, few, many), or a class if it is expanded.

J: TRBJ1-1
size: NA
length: 15
V: TRBV7-6
D: NA
CDR3: CASSQPRAGFFEAFF
DNA: TGTGCCAGCAGCCAACCCAGGGCTGGGTTTTTTGAAGCTTTCTTT

J: TRBJ2-5
size: NA
length: 13
V: TRBV30
D: NA
CDR3: CAWSGGLAETQYF
DNA: TGTGCCTGGAGTGGAGGCCTTGCGGAGACCCAGTACTTC

J: TRBJ1-3
size: many
length: 16
V: TRBV27
D: NA
CDR3: CASSATLDSSGNTIYF
DNA: TGTGCCAGCAGTGCAACTCTGGACAGCTCTGGAAACACCATATATTTT

J: TRBJ2-2
size: NA
length: 14
V: TRBV6-6
D: TRBD1
CDR3: CASNRGRDTGELFF
DNA: TGTGCCAGCAACAGGGGGCGAGACACCGGGGAGCTGTTTTTT

J: TRBJ2-7
size: NA
length: 14
V: TRBV6-5
D: TRBD1
CDR3: CASSRRGRGYEQYF
DNA: TGTGCCAGCAGCCGAAGGGGCAGGGGGTACGAGCAGTACTTC

J: TRBJ1-2
size: few
length: 13
V: TRBV2
D: TRBD1
CDR3: CASQGQGASGYTF
DNA: TGTGCCTCGCAGGGTCAGGGGGCGTCTGGCTACACCTTC

J: TRBJ1-4
size: NA
length: 12
V: TRBV7-2
D: TRBD1
CDR3: CASSRDRGKLFF
DNA: TGTGCCAGCAGCCGGGACAGGGGCAAACTGTTTTTT

J: TRBJ2-4
size: NA
length: 15
V: TRBV7-3
D: NA
CDR3: CASSLDSGPVYIQYF
DNA: TGTGCCAGCAGCTTAGATAGCGGCCCCGTCTACATTCAGTACTTC

J: TRBJ2-3
size: NA
length: 15
V: TRBV6-5
D: TRBD1
CDR3: CAIRDRGTSTDTQYF
DNA: TGTGCCATCCGGGACAGGGGTACTAGCACAGATACGCAGTATTTT

J: TRBJ1-4
size: NA
length: 14
V: TRBV13
D: NA
CDR3: CASRPGMGNEKLFF
DNA: TGTGCCAGCCGCCCAGGGATGGGTAATGAAAAACTGTTTTTT

J: TRBJ1-2
size: once
length: 16
V: TRBV3-1/TRBV3-2
D: NA
CDR3: CASSHGVGTSAYGYTF
DNA: TGTGCCAGCAGCCACGGAGTTGGGACTTCCGCCTATGGCTACACCTTC

J: TRBJ1-5
size: few
length: 16
V: TRBV6-2/TRBV6-3
D: NA
CDR3: CASSYLVSQVNQPQHF
DNA: TGTGCCAGCAGTTACCTGGTGAGCCAGGTCAATCAGCCCCAGCATTTT

J: TRBJ2-5
size: many
length: 14
V: TRBV4-2
D: TRBD2
CDR3: CASSQGTRAETQYF
DNA: TGTGCCAGCAGCCAAGGGACTAGGGCAGAGACCCAGTACTTC

J: TRBJ2-1
size: NA
length: 15
V: TRBV9
D: NA
CDR3: CASSVGGGLTDEQFF
DNA: TGTGCCAGCAGCGTCGGGGGAGGCCTTACTGATGAGCAGTTCTTC

J: TRBJ2-7
size: NA
length: 14
V: TRBV7-6
D: TRBD2
CDR3: CASSLGTSIHEQYF
DNA: TGTGCCAGCAGCCTCGGGACTAGTATCCACGAGCAGTACTTC

J: TRBJ2-5
size: NA
length: 15
V: TRBV5-4
D: NA
CDR3: CASSSPGDRQETQYF
DNA: TGTGCCAGCAGCTCCCCGGGCGACAGGCAAGAGACCCAGTACTTC

J: TRBJ2-7
size: few
length: 17
V: TRBV23-1
D: NA
CDR3: CASSLPEGTFFSYEQYF
DNA: TGCGCCAGCAGCCTCCCGGAGGGGACCTTCTTCTCCTACGAGCAGTACTTC

J: TRBJ1-6
size: many
length: 14
V: TRBV19
D: NA
CDR3: CASRWRGSNSPLHF
DNA: TGTGCCAGTCGGTGGAGGGGAAGTAATTCACCCCTCCACTTT

J: TRBJ1-6
size: once
length: 14
V: TRBV29-1
D: TRBD1
CDR3: CSVRDRAYNSPLHF
DNA: TGCAGCGTTCGGGACAGGGCTTATAATTCACCCCTCCACTTT

J: TRBJ1-1
size: NA
length: 15
V: TRBV5-4
D: TRBD1
CDR3: CASSSGGQVNTEAFF
DNA: TGTGCCAGCAGCTCGGGGGGACAGGTGAACACTGAAGCTTTCTTT

J: TRBJ2-1
size: NA
length: 14
V: TRBV4-1
D: NA
CDR3: CASSQEGPTNEQFF
DNA: TGCGCCAGCAGCCAAGAGGGCCCTACTAATGAGCAGTTCTTC

J: TRBJ1-2
size: NA
length: 15
V: TRBV19
D: NA
CDR3: CASSIPAGEGYGYTF
DNA: TGTGCCAGTAGTATCCCCGCAGGGGAGGGATATGGCTACACCTTC

J: TRBJ2-7
size: NA
length: 14
V: TRBV9
D: NA
CDR3: CASSVAGAAYEQYF
DNA: TGTGCCAGCAGCGTCGCGGGGGCGGCCTACGAGCAGTACTTC

J: TRBJ2-1
size: NA
length: 15
V: TRBV5-4
D: TRBD2
CDR3: CASSLWGLALDEQFF
DNA: TGTGCCAGCAGCTTGTGGGGACTAGCGTTGGATGAGCAGTTCTTC